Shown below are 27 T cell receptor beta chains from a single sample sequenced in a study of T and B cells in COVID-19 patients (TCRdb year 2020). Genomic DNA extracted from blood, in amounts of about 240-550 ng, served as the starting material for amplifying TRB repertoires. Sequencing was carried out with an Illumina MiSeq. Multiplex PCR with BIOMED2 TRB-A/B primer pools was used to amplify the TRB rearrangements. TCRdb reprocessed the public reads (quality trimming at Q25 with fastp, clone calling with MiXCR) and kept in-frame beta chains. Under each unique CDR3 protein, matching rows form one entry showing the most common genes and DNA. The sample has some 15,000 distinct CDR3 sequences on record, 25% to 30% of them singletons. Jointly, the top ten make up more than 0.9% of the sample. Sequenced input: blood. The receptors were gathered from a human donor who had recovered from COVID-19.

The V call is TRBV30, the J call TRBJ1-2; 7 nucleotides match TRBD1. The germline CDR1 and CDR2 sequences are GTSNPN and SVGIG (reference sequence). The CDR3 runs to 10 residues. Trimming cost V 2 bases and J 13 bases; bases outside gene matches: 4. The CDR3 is CAWSRDSLTF. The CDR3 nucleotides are TGTGCCTGGAGTAGGGACAGTCTCACCTTC.

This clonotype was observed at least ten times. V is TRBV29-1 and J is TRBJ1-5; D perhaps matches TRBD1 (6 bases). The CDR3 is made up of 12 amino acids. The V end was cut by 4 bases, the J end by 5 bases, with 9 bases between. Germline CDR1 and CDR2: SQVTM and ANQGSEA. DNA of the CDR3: TGCAGCGTTGGGGGGCCTGATCAGCCCCAGCATTTT. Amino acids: CSVGGPDQPQHF.

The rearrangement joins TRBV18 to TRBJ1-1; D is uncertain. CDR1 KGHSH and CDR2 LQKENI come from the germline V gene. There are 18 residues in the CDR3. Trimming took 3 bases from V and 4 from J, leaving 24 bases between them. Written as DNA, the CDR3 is TGTGCCAGCTCACCCTCACCTGGACGTGCTGGGGTTAGCACTGAAGCTTTCTTT. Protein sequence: CASSPSPGRAGVSTEAFF.

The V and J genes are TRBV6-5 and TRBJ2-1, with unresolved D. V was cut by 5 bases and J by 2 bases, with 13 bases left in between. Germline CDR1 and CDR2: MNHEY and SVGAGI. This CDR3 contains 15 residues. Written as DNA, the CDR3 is TGTGCCAGCAGTACGAGAACGGGTCCCTACAATGAGCAGTTCTTC. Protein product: CASSTRTGPYNEQFF.

CDR3 protein: CASSFPTRFEAFF. The CDR3 DNA sequence: TGTGCCAGCAGTTTCCCCACCCGATTTGAAGCTTTCTTT. J is TRBJ1-1 and V is TRBV12-3 or TRBV12-4; D is unclear. Trimming took 3 bases from V and 7 from J, leaving 12 bases between them. The length of the CDR3 is 13 residues.

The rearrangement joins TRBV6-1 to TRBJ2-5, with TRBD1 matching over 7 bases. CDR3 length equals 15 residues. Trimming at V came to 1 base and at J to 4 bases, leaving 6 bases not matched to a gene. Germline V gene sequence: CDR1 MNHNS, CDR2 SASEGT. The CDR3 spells CASSEVWGQTETQYF. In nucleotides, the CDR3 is TGTGCCAGCAGTGAAGTGTGGGGACAGACAGAGACCCAGTACTTC.

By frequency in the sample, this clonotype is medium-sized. The CDR3 here is CSGGAANTGELFF. The DNA for the CDR3 is TGCAGTGGTGGGGCTGCGAACACCGGGGAGCTGTTTTTT. This chain uses TRBV29-1 with TRBJ2-2; D might be TRBD1 (5 bases). Per germline, CDR1 SQVTM and CDR2 ANQGSEA. The CDR3 covers 13 residues.

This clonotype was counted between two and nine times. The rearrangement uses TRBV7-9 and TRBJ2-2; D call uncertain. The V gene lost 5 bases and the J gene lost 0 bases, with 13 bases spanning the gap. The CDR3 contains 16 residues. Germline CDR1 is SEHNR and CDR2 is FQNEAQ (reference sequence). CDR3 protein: CASSPEGYSNTGELFF. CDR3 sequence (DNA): TGTGCCAGCAGCCCAGAAGGGTACTCGAACACCGGGGAGCTGTTTTTT.

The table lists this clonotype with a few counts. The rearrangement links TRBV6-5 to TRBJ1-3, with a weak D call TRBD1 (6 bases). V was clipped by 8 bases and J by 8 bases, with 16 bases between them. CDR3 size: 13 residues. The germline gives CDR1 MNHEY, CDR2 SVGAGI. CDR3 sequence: CASSEGGMDTIYF. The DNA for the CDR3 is TGTGCCAGCTCCGAGGGGGGTATGGACACCATATATTTT.

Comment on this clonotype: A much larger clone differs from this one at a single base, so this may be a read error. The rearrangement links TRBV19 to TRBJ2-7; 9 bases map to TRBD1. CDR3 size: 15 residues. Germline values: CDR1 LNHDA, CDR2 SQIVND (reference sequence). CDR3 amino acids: CASSMGQGDSNEQYF. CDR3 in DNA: TGTGCCAGTAGTATGGGACAGGGAGACTCCAACGAGCAGTACTTC.

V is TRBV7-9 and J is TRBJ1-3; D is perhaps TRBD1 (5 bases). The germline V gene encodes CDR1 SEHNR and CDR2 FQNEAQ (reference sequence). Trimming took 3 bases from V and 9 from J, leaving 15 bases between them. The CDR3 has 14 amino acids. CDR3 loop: CASSLIETASTIYF. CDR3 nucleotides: TGTGCCAGCAGCTTGATAGAGACAGCTAGCACCATATATTTT.

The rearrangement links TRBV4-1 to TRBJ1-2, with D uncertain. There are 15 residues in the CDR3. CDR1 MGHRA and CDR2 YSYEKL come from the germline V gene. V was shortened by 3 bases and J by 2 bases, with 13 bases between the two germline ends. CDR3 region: CASSHRRAVNYGYTF. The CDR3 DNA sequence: TGCGCCAGCAGCCACCGGCGGGCAGTAAACTATGGCTACACCTTC.

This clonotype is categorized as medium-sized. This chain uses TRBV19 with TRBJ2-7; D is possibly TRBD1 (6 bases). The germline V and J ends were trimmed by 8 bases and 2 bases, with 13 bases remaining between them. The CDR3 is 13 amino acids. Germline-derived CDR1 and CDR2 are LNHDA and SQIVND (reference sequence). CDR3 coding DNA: TGTGCCAGTCGAGCCAGGGACACCTACGAGCAGTACTTC. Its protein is CASRARDTYEQYF.

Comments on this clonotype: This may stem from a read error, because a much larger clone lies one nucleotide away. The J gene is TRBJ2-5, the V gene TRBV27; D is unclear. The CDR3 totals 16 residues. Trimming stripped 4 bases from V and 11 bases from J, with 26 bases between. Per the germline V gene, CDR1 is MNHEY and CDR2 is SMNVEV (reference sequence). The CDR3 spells CASSSHPLSSYNEQYF. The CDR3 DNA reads TGTGCCAGCAGTTCCCATCCACTGAGCTCCTACAATGAGCAGTACTTC.

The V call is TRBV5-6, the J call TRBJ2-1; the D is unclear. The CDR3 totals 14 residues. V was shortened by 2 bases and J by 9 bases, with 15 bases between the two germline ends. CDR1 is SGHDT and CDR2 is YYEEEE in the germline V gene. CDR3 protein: CASSFRGRSSEQFF. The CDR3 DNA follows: TGTGCCAGCAGCTTTCGAGGTCGATCGAGTGAGCAGTTCTTC.

The CDR3 nucleotides are TGTGCCATCAGTGAGACCGGGAGTGGCGGGGTAACTACCTACGAGCAGTACTTC. Residues: CAISETGSGGVTTYEQYF. The chain uses TRBV10-3 and TRBJ2-7; D may be TRBD2 (6 bases). From germline, CDR1 is ENHRY and CDR2 SYGVKD. This CDR3 has 18 amino acids. The ends were cut back, 2 bases at V and 2 bases at J, with 22 bases in the middle.

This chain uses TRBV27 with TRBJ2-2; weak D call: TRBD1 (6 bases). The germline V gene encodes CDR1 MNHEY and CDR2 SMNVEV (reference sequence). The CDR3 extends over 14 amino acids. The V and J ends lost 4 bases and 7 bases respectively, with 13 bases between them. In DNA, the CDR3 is TGTGCCAGCAGTTGGACAGCCTACGGCGGGGAGCTGTTTTTT. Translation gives CASSWTAYGGELFF.

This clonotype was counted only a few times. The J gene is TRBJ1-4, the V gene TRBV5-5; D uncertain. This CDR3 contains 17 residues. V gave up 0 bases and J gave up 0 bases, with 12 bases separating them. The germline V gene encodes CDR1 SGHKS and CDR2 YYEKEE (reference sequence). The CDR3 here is CASSLGARRSTNEKLFF. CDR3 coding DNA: TGTGCCAGCAGCTTGGGGGCCAGGCGCTCAACTAATGAAAAACTGTTTTTT.

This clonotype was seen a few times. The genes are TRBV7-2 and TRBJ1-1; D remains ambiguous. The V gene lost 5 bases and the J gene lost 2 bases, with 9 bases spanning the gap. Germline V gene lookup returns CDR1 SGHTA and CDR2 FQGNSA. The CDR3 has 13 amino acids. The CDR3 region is CASSPTGNTEAFF. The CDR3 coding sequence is TGTGCCAGCAGCCCCACGGGCAACACTGAAGCTTTCTTT.

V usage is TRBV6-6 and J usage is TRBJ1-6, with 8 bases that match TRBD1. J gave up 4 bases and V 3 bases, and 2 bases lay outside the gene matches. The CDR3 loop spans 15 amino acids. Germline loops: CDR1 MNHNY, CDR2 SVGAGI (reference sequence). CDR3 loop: CASSYQGAYNSPLHF. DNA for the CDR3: TGTGCCAGCAGTTATCAGGGGGCTTATAATTCACCCCTCCACTTT.

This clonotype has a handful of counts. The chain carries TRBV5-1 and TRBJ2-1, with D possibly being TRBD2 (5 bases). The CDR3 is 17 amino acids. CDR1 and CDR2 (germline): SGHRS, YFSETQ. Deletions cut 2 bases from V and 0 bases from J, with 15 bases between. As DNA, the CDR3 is TGCGCCAGCAGCTTACCGAGAGTGGGGAGCTCCTACAATGAGCAGTTCTTC. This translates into CASSLPRVGSSYNEQFF.

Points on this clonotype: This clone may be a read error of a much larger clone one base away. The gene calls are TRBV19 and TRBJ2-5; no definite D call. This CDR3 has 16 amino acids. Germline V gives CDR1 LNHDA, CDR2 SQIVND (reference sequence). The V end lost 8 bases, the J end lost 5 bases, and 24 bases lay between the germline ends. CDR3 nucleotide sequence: TGTGCCAGTGGTAGGACGCCCGGAAGAGTGATGGAGACCCAGTACTTC. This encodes CASGRTPGRVMETQYF.

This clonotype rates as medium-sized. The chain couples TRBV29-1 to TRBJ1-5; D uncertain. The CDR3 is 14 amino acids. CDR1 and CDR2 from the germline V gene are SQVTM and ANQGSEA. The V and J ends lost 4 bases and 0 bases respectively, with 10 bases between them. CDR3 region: CSVGAAYSNQPQHF. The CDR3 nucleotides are TGCAGCGTTGGGGCGGCTTATAGCAATCAGCCCCAGCATTTT.

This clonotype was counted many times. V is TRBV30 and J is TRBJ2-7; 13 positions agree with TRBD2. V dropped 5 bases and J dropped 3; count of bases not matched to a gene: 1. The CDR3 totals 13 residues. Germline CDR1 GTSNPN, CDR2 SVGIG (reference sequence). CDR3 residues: CAWGTSGNYEQYF. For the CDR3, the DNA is TGTGCCTGGGGGACTAGCGGGAACTACGAGCAGTACTTC.

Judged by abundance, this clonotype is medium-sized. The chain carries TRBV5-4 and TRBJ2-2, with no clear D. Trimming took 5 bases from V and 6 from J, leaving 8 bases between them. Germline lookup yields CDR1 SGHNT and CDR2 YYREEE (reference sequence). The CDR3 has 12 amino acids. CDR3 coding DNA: TGTGCCAGCAGTCAGGTGCCCGGGGAGCTGTTTTTT. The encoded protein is CASSQVPGELFF. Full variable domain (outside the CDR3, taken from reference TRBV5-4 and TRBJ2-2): ETGVTQSPTHLIKTRGQQVTLRCSSQSGHNTVSWYQQALGQGPQFIFQYYREEENGRGNFPPRFSGLQFPNYSSELNVNALELDDSALYLCASSQVPGELFFGEGSRLTVL.

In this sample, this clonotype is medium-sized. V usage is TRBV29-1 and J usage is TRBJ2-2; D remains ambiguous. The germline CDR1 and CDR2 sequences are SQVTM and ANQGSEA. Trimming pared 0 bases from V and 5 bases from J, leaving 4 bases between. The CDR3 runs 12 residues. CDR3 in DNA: TGCAGCGTTGAAGAGGGAACCGGGGAGCTGTTTTTT. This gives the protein CSVEEGTGELFF.

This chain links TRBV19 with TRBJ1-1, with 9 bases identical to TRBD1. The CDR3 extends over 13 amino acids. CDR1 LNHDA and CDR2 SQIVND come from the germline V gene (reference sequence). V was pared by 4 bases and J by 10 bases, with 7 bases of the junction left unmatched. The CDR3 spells CASSTSKQGAAFF. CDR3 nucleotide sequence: TGTGCCAGTAGTACCAGTAAACAGGGGGCAGCTTTCTTT.